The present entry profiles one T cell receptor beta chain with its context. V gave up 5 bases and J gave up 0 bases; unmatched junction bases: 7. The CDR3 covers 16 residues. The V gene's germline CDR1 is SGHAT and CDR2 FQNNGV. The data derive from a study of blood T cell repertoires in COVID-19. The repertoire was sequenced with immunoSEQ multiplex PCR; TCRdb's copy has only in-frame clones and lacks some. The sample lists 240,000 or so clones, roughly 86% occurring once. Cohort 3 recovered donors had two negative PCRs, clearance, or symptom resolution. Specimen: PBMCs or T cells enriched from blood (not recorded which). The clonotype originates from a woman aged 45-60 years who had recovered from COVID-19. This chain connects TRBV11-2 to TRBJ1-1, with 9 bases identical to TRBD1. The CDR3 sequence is CASSQGQGWVNTEAFF. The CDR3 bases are TGTGCCAGCAGCCAGGGACAGGGCTGGGTGAACACTGAAGCTTTCTTT.